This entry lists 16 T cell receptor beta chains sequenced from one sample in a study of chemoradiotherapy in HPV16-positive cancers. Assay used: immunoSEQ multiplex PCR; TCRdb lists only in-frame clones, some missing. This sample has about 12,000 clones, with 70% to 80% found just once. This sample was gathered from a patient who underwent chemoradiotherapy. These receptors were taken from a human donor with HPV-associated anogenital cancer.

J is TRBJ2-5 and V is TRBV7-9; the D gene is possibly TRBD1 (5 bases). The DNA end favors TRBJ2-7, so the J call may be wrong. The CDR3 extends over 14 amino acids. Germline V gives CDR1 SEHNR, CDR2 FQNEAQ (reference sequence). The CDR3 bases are TGTGCCAGCAGCGTACGAGGCAGGGTCGACGAGCAGTACTTC. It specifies CASSVRGRVDEQYF.

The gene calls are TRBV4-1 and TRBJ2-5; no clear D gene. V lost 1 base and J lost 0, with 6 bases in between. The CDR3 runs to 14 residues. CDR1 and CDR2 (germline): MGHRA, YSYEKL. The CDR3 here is CASSQVADQETQYF. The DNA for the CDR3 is TGCGCCAGCAGCCAAGTCGCAGACCAAGAGACCCAGTACTTC.

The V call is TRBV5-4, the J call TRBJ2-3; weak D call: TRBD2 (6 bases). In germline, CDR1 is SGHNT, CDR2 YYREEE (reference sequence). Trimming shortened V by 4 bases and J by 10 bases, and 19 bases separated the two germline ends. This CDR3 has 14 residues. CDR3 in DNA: TGTGCCAGCAGCGCCCTAAGTTTGGGACTTGCGCAGTATTTT. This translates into CASSALSLGLAQYF.

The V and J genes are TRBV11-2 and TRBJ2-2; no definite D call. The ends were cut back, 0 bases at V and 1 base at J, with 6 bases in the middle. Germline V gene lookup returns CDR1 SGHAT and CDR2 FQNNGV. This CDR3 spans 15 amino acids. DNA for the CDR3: TGTGCCAGCAGCTTAGAAACCGGGAACACCGGGGAGCTGTTTTTT. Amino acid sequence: CASSLETGNTGELFF. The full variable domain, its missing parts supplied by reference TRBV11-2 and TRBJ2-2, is EAGVAQSPRYKIIEKRQSVAFWCNPISGHATLYWYQQILGQGPKLLIQFQNNGVVDDSQLPKDRFSAERLKGVDSTLKIQPAKLEDSAVYLCASSLETGNTGELFFGEGSRLTVL.

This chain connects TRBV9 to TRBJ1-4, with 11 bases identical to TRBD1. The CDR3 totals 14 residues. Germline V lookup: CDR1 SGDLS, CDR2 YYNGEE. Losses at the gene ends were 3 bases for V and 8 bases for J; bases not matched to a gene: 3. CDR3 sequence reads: CASSAGQGGEKLFF. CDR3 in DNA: TGTGCCAGCAGCGCGGGACAGGGGGGGGAAAAACTGTTTTTT.

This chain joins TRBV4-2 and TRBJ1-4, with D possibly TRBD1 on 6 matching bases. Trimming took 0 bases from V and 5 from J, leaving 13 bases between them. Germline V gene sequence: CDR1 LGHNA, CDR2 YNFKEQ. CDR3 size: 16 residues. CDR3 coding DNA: TGTGCCAGCAGCCAAGATACAGGGCAGGGGAATGAAAAACTGTTTTTT. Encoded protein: CASSQDTGQGNEKLFF.

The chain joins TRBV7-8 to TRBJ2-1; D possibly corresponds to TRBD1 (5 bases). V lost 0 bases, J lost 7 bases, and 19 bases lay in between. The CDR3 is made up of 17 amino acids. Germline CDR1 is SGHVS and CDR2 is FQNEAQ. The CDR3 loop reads CASSLAPLGPLFNEQFF. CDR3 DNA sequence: TGTGCCAGCAGCTTAGCCCCTTTGGGGCCCCTCTTTAATGAGCAGTTCTTC.

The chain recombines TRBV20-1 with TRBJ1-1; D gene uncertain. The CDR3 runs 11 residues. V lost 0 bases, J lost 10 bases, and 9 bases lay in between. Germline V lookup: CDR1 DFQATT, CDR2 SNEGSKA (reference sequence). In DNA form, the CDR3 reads TGCAGTGCTAGAGAGGATTCAGGAGCTTTCTTT. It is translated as CSAREDSGAFF.

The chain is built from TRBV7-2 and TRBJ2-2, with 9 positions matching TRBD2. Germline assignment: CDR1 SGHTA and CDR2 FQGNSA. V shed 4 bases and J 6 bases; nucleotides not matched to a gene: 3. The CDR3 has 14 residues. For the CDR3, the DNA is TGTGCCAGCAGCTCTCTAGCGGGGCCCGGGGAGCTGTTTTTT. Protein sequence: CASSSLAGPGELFF.

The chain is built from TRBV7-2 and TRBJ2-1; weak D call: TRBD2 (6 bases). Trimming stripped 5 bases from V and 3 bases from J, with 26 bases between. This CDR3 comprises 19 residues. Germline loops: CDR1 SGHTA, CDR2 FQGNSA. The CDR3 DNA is TGTGCCAGCAGCGACCCTTTTTTCAAACGGGAGCCACTCTACAATGAGCAGTTCTTC. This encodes CASSDPFFKREPLYNEQFF.

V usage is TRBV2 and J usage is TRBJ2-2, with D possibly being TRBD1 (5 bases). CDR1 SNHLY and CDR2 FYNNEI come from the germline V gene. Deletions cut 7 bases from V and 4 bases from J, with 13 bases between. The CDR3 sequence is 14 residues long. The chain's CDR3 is CASKGVRATGELFF. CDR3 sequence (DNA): TGTGCCAGCAAAGGGGTCAGAGCCACCGGGGAGCTGTTTTTT. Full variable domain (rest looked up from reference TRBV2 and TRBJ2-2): EPEVTQTPSHQVTQMGQEVILRCVPISNHLYFYWYRQILGQKVEFLVSFYNNEISEKSEIFDDQFSVERPDGSNFTLKIRSTKLEDSAMYFCASKGVRATGELFFGEGSRLTVL.

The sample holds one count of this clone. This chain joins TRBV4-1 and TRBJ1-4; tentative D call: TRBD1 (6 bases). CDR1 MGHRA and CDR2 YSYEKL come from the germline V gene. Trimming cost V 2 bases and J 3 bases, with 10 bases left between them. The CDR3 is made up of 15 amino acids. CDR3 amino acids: CASSQQGQSNEKLFF. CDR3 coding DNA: TGCGCCAGCAGCCAACAGGGGCAGTCTAATGAAAAACTGTTTTTT.

DNA of the CDR3: TGCAGCGTTGAGGGAGGGGGCACTGAAGCTTTCTTT. It codes for CSVEGGGTEAFF. The chain uses TRBV29-1 and TRBJ1-1; TRBD1 might be the D (6 bases). V shed 3 bases and J shed 4 bases, with 9 bases lying between them. This CDR3 contains 12 residues. The germline CDR1 and CDR2 sequences are SQVTM and ANQGSEA. Full variable domain (remainder filled in from reference TRBV29-1 and TRBJ1-1): SAVISQKPSRDICQRGTSLTIQCQVDSQVTMMFWYRQQPGQSLTLIATANQGSEATYESGFVIDKFPISRPNLTFSTLTVSNMSPEDSSIYLCSVEGGGTEAFFGQGTRLTVV.

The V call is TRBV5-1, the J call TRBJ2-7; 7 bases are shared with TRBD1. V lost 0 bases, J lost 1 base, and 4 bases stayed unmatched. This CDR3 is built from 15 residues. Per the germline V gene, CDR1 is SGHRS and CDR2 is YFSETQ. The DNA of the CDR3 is TGCGCCAGCAGCTTGGAACCGGGACAGTCCTACGAGCAGTACTTC. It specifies CASSLEPGQSYEQYF.

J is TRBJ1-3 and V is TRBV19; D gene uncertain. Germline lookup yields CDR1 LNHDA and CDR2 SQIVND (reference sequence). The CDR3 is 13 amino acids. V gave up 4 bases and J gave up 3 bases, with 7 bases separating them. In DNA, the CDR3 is TGTGCCAGTAGTACCAAACATGGAAACACCATATATTTT. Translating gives CASSTKHGNTIYF.

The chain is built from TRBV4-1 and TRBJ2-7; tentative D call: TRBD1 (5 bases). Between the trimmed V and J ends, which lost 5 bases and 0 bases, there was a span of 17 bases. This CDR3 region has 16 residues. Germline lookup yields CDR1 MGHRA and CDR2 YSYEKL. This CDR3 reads CASSGQDGHTSYEQYF. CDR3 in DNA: TGCGCCAGCAGCGGTCAGGACGGACACACCTCCTACGAGCAGTACTTC.